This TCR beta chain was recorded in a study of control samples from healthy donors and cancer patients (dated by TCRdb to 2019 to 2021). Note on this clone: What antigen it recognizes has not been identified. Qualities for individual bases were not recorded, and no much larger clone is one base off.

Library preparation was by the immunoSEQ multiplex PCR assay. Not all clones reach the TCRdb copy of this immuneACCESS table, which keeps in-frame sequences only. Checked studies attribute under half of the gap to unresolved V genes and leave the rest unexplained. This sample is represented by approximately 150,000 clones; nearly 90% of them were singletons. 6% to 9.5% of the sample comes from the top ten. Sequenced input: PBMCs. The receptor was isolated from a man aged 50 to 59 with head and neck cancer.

The CDR3 in this case is CASSGWDSYNEQFF. The bases read TGTGCCAGCAGCGGATGGGACAGCTACAATGAGCAGTTCTTC. This sequence uses TRBV9 and TRBJ2-1; TRBD1 agrees with 7 junctional bases. The CDR1 and CDR2 encoded by the germline V gene are SGDLS and YYNGEE. Including cysteine and phenylalanine, the CDR3 has 14 amino acids. Left in the record is the CDR3 DNA by itself, 42 bases read in frame from the first base. Clipping removes 3 bases from V and 3 bases from J, with 3 as the unmatched junction base count.